This T cell receptor (beta chain) was captured in a study of T cell responses to AZD1222 COVID-19 vaccine (TCRdb year 2021). Regarding the research as a whole: TCR sequencing covered 233 trial participants: nearly 210 given two doses of AZD1222 and 26 given two doses of MenACWY control vaccine. Trial participants were enrolled into age subgroups of 18-55, 56-69 and 70-plus years, which contained about 160, 30 and 59 TCR-sequenced participants, respectively.

CDR1 and CDR2 are read off the germline V gene as MNHEY and SVGAGI. V loses 5 bases of germline sequence and J loses 1 base, and the interval between the two ends is 6 bases. The CDR3 runs 13 residues from the cysteine to the phenylalanine. Only the CDR3 DNA is retained, 39 bases long and in frame from the first base. Summary of the overall study and its limitations: Only a handful of AZD1222 recipients were SARS-CoV-2 seropositive at baseline, limiting conclusions about previously exposed vaccinees. Nearly half of unique spike-specific TCRs reportedly recognized epitopes outside regions mutated in the B.1.351 and B.1.1.7 variants. Because no samples from the day 14 peak response were available, repertoires could be characterized only after the peak T cell response. In the small 56-69-year group, the increase in depth fell short of significance, most likely because of low power. Participants were mostly white British, with more females than males. The authors suggested clonal diversity may have been underestimated. CD4 TCRs associated with the vaccine covered the entire spike protein, and the dominant responses were in regions 160-218 and 743-854. A significant rise in spike-specific TCR breadth and depth was observed after two AZD1222 doses relative to day 0 and relative to MenACWY recipients.

The CDR3 regions of human TCRbeta chains were analyzed by immunosequencing. The published analysis was carried out like this. TCRs in the repertoires were compared against a reference library of SARS-CoV-2-specific TCRs that had been generated with the MIRA antigen-specificity platform. Breadth was defined as the fraction of unique TCRs that were SARS-CoV-2-associated, and depth was defined as the fraction of total T cells that were SARS-CoV-2-associated. Each spike-specific TCR was assigned to its reactive spike region and to a CD4 or CD8 class using the MIRA data. Log10-transformed breadth and depth values were compared by one-way ANOVA with Sidak's multiple comparisons tests. TCRdb re-hosts the immuneACCESS table, in-frame sequences only. Its copies lack some clones; in the studies checked, an unresolved V gene accounts for under half of them, and the cause for the rest is not known. The V and J calls and clone size come from that table; D and trimming were worked out from the DNA. For this sample there are about 270,000 clones; around 92% appear just once. The ten largest clones capture 0.5% to 0.65% of the sample.

Reading the label with the study, this specimen's time point is: about 28 days (+/-7) after the second vaccine dose. AZD1222 recipients whose second dose came at about 4 weeks and those whose second dose came at about 12 weeks were combined into one group, since spike-specific TCR depth and breadth did not differ between the two schedules. Vaccinee samples came from UK trials COV001 and COV002, including a single-blind randomized controlled phase 2/3 trial of AZD1222 (ChAdOx1 nCoV-19) in healthy adults. For TCRbeta chain sequencing, PBMC samples from trial participants were taken at day 0 and at day 28 after the second dose. To note about this clone: No cognate antigen has been identified for it. No clone much larger than this one lies a single base away; base qualities are absent.

This TCR derives from an adult who received the AZD1222 COVID-19 vaccine. The starting material was peripheral blood, obtained 28 days after the second AZD1222 dose. This sequence uses TRBV6-5 and TRBJ2-1; no confident D gene assignment can be made. The DNA sequence follows: TGTGCCAGCAGTCCGATTTCCTACAATGAGCAGTTCTTC. This yields the protein CASSPISYNEQFF.